The sample holds many counts of the clone carrying this T cell receptor beta chain. Germline V gene data show CDR1 as SNHLY and CDR2 as FYNNEI. CDR3 length: 17 amino acids. The J segment lost 2 bases and the V segment lost 10 bases, leaving 16 bases of the junction unmatched. This specimen comes from a study of early T cells in non-severe SARS-CoV-2 infection. In TCRdb, the 5' RACE reads were re-called with MiXCR into one record per CDR3 protein. The sample gives over 55,000 distinct CDR3 sequences, 10% to 15% of which show up once; about 3% is in the top ten. Sequencing was performed on whole blood. V and J are TRBV2 and TRBJ2-3, with 9 bases aligning to TRBD2. This sequence was found in an adult who was a healthcare worker with PCR-confirmed SARS-CoV-2 infection or an uninfected control (not recorded which). CDR3 amino acids: CATPGVAGEEYTDTQYF. The CDR3 DNA sequence: TGTGCCACCCCCGGGGTAGCGGGAGAGGAGTACACAGATACGCAGTATTTT. The full variable domain, in which reference TRBV2 and TRBJ2-3 provide the parts outside the CDR3, is EPEVTQTPSHQVTQMGQEVILRCVPISNHLYFYWYRQILGQKVEFLVSFYNNEISEKSEIFDDQFSVERPDGSNFTLKIRSTKLEDSAMYFCATPGVAGEEYTDTQYFGPGTRLTVL.